This T cell receptor beta chain was sequenced for a study of cytomegalovirus exposure and HLA in healthy donors (dated by TCRdb to 2015 to 2018). For the wider study: An earlier analysis of under 600 of the donors reported approximately 270 Gb of sequence data and 120 million or so unique TCR beta sequences from about 179 million T cells. An early release that covered 640 HLA-typed donors contained 250 to 350 gigabases of sequencing data and 65 million to 100 million unique TCR sequences. The later analysis used no new phenotypic data to find candidate immune exposures, relying instead on TCR beta sequences and their occurrence across donors. The study aimed to test whether signatures of past pathogen exposure could be identified by cataloging public T cell receptors. Every discovery cohort repertoire had been produced on one sequencing platform. Donor age, sex, ethnicity and CMV serostatus were collected together with the repertoire data. The study used immunosequencing to profile the T cell repertoires of some 600 subjects and linked those repertoires to cytomegalovirus serostatus. Along with the roughly 610-subject first cohort, a separate validation cohort of more than 90 different subjects was used. Among the approximately 400 genotyped donors, under 90% belonged to the genetic ancestry cluster associated with self-reported Caucasian donors. In a later genetic analysis, genome-wide SNP genotypes for about 55% of the 666 donors were used, and that subset was treated as a discovery cohort. A later analysis re-examined previously published TCR beta repertoires from several hundred donors and added high-resolution HLA genotyping to investigate patterns of TCR occurrence. HLA typing included class I and class II loci at four-digit resolution. The number of typed donors differed by locus: about 629-630 for A, B, C, DRB1 and DQB1; approximately 530 for DQA1; 606 for DPA1; and roughly 490 for DPB1. On average, about 240,000 unique TCR beta nucleotide sequences were sequenced per donor among 300 to 500 genotyped donors of the cohort, with roughly 20% of those sequences being non-productive. About five DR-DQ haplotypes were handled as single units for association and clustering because linkage in the cohort was strong. In an earlier analysis of 587 of the donors, high-throughput TCR beta sequencing was used to judge whether each TCR beta V gene segment behaved as functional or pseudogenic. To predict cytomegalovirus infection status, the study brought together high-throughput TCR immunosequencing, statistical association of individual TCRs with disease status, and machine learning. Results and caveats for the whole study, not just this receptor: The study gave a list of under 200 TCR beta chains associated with cytomegalovirus. A later analysis found that HLA-associated TCR beta chains were more clonally expanded and had lower generation probabilities than equally common non-associated chains. Strong co-occurrence of HLA alleles, especially DR and DQ, made assigning TCR associations to individual alleles difficult. This cohort had only TCR beta chains sequenced, and the lack of alpha or paired-chain data limited which features could be detected. A few of the identified cytomegalovirus-associated TCR beta chains were confirmed in vitro to be specific for cytomegalovirus antigens. The sequencing pipeline was judged likely to have produced a cluster of highly shared sequence variants as a technical artifact. Compared with the roughly 670-donor mean, donors in an Asian-associated ancestry cluster had fewer N-insertions in productive TCRs, according to a later genetic analysis. According to a later analysis, most CMV-associated TCR beta chains appeared to be HLA-restricted, and the HLA associations seemed to be driven largely by CMV exposure. Most TCR sequences were observed very rarely across donors, whereas some public TCRs were present in many individuals. Because the 87-base-pair reads could not distinguish some IMGT-functional V segments, including TRBV6-2 and TRBV6-3, those segments were excluded. It was suggested by the authors that the approach could potentially be generalized to other disease states and immunological phenotypes. Broadly in line with IMGT annotations, most TCR beta V segments showed up in productive rearrangements about 90% or about 30% of the time in an earlier analysis of approximately 600 of the donors. Because some donors lacked HLA typing at each locus, the association tests relied only on the typed subset. Sequencing depth was assumed to be roughly uniform across donors in the presence/absence analyses, though that assumption may not hold. A further reported finding was that TCR beta sequences accurately predicted the HLA-A and HLA-B alleles for most subjects in the first cohort. Correlated functional status among segregating V segments might reflect linkage disequilibrium, but an unknown experimental factor could not be ruled out. At a false discovery rate of 0.05, a later analysis linked fewer than 20,000 TCR beta sequences to specific HLA alleles. A later analysis reported that several top co-occurrence clusters appeared linked to parvovirus B19, influenza, CMV and Epstein-Barr virus. Immune exposure information for the cohort was limited to CMV serostatus. A later analysis found that TCR association rates varied across HLA loci, with DRB1 alleles showing the most associated TCRs and HLA-C alleles the fewest. The classifier was reported to diagnose cytomegalovirus status with high specificity and sensitivity in both the original and validation cohorts. Over 15 rarely observed V segments, including chromosome 9 orphons, were excluded from the earlier analysis of about 610 of the donors because counts were too low. An association between a missense DCLRE1C variant and V-gene and J-gene trimming of TCR beta chains was found in a later genetic analysis and replicated in an independent cohort.

Libraries came from the immunoSEQ multiplex PCR assay. For the multiplex PCR, a mixture combining 60 forward primers for TCR Vbeta segments and 13 reverse primers for TCR Jbeta segments was used. The CDR3 region of rearranged TCR beta genes was amplified from genomic DNA with a multiplex PCR assay. Amplified TCR beta libraries were sequenced as 87-base-pair reads on the Illumina HiSeq System. The authors processed their data as follows. In a later analysis, roughly 80 million unique TCR beta chains were counted across the roughly 700 repertoires, and about 9.9 million of these chains were shared by at least two donors. Raw reads were error-corrected and collapsed into unique sequences by a nearest-neighbor algorithm in which closely related sequences were merged to remove PCR and sequencing errors. Alignment of CDR3 sequences to IMGT reference sequences was used to assign V, D and J gene segments. For a sequence to be retained, a match of at least six nucleotides to both a V gene segment and a J gene segment was required. A rearrangement was called productive if the CDR3 had no stop codons and remained in frame with V and J, and every other rearrangement was called non-productive. CDR3 was defined according to IMGT convention as the region running from the second conserved V-encoded cysteine to the conserved J-encoded phenylalanine. The earlier analysis of some 550 of the donors excluded any sequence lacking an unambiguous match to a single V gene segment. In an earlier analysis of several hundred of the donors, a V segment was called functional when productive rearrangements were above 56.7%, and segregating when the standard deviation between donors exceeded 5%. To diagnose cytomegalovirus status from the catalog of TCR beta chain sequences, a statistical classification framework was built. In a later analysis, V and J genes were assigned by comparing TCR nucleotide sequences against IMGT/GENE-DB human TR gene sequences. A later analysis assigned CDR3 sequences and most-parsimonious VDJ recombination scenarios with the TCRdist pipeline. In a later analysis, each TCR beta chain was defined by its CDR3 amino acid sequence together with its V-gene family, and reads without a unique V-gene family were excluded. As a way to deal with suspected cross-contamination and a sequencing artifact, a later analysis dropped hundreds of nucleotide sequences that were highly shared and had low generation probability. In a later analysis, a clonal expansion index for each public chain was calculated from normalized within-repertoire ranks of inferred template counts. Generation probabilities in a later analysis came from a VDJ recombination model fitted to out-of-frame rearrangements, and those results were checked against IGoR. In a later analysis, hypergeometric tests were used to score TCR-TCR, TCR-HLA and TCR-CMV co-occurrence, with a repertoire-size bias correction applied to TCR pairs. In a later analysis, false discovery rates were estimated by permuting HLA or CMV assignments 20 times. In a later analysis, co-occurring TCRs were grouped using DBSCAN, with TCRdist sequence similarity added in when clustering inside HLA-allele-positive subsets. Repertoires with fewer than 30,000 or more than 120,000 public chains, plus five repertoires with anomalous nucleotide sharing, were excluded from co-occurrence clustering. TCRdb holds this immuneACCESS table with in-frame rearrangements only. Some clones are missing; in checked studies, unresolved V genes explain under half, and the rest has no known cause. The DNA was the basis for D and trimming; V, J and clone size are from that table. The sample includes fewer than 200,000 clones, with over 75% observed a single time. The ten largest clones add up to around 0.46% of the sample.

In total, roughly 670 healthy bone marrow donors made up the cohort. At the time of sampling, all cohort members were nominally healthy, though unrecorded immune exposures were likely present. The donor tested CMV seronegative, placing the donor among the 352 seronegative members of the cohort. A peripheral blood sample was provided by each donor, and peripheral blood mononuclear cells were used for TCR beta sequencing. Genomic DNA was extracted from the blood cell samples with the Qiagen DNeasy Blood Extraction Kit. The CDR3 measures 15 amino acids from cysteine to phenylalanine. Left in the record is the CDR3 DNA by itself, 45 bases read in frame from the first base. As encoded in the germline V gene, CDR1 is SGHRS while CDR2 is YFSETQ. V and J are trimmed by 0 bases and 6 bases, and the gene matches miss 4 bases of the junction. The sample holds a few counts of this clone. The antigen this receptor binds is unknown. Per-base qualities were not stored, and no clone one base away is much larger.

The clonotype comes from a woman aged 45 to 65 in good health and CMV-seronegative. Sequencing used PBMCs. The chain is encoded by TRBV5-1 joined to TRBJ2-1; the junction holds 9 bases that match TRBD2. Here the CDR3 is given as CASSLGLAGLNEQFF. At the DNA level, the sequence is TGCGCCAGCAGCTTGGGGCTAGCGGGGCTCAATGAGCAGTTCTTC.